This T cell receptor (beta chain) was recovered during a study of T-cell reconstitution after alpha-beta-depleted transplantation in children. A TCRbeta library incorporating unique molecular identifiers was prepared. TCRdb analysed the PCR reads with MiXCR anew, one entry per CDR3 protein. The sample includes 600,000 to 700,000 distinct CDR3 sequences, 16% of them seen just once. The V gene's germline CDR1 is SGHVS and CDR2 FNYEAQ. V was shortened by 5 bases and J by 2 bases, with 8 bases between the two germline ends. The CDR3 consists of 13 residues. This clonotype was counted ten times or more. The V and J genes are TRBV7-6 and TRBJ2-3; no clear D. The sample in question was PBMCs from the stem cell graft donor, obtained from the stem cell graft. This receptor was taken from a human donor who donated a stem cell graft to a child with acute myeloid leukemia. The CDR3 sequence: CASSQVYTDTQYF. CDR3 sequence (DNA): TGTGCCAGCAGCCAAGTGTACACAGATACGCAGTATTTT.